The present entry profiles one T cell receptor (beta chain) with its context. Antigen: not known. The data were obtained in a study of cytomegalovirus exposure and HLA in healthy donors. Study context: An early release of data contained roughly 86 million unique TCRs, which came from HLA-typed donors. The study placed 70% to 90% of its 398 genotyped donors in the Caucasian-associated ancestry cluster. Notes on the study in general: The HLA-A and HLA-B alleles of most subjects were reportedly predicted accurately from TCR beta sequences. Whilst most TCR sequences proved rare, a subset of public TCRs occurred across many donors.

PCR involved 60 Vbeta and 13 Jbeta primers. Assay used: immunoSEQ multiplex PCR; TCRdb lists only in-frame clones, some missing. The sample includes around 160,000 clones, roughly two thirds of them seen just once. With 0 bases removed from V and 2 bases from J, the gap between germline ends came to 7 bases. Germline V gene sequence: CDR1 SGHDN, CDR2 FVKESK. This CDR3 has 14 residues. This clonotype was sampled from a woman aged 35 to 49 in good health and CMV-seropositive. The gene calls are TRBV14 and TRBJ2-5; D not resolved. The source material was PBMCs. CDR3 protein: CASSQDLVQETQYF. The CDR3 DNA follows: TGTGCCAGCAGCCAAGATCTCGTTCAAGAGACCCAGTACTTC.